Following are 2 T cell receptor beta chains from one sample sequenced in a study of tumor-infiltrating lymphocytes in oesophageal squamous cell carcinoma. TCRdb passed the PCR reads through MiXCR, listing each CDR3 protein once. Altogether approximately 20,000 distinct CDR3 sequences are present, 35% to 50% being singletons, with the ten largest covering roughly 13%. Sequencing used normal esophageal tissue next to the tumor. Every receptor here comes from a male donor with esophageal squamous cell carcinoma.

The V and J genes are TRBV7-4 and TRBJ2-1; D is possibly TRBD2 (5 bases). The J call may be faulty, since TRBJ2-5 better matches the DNA end. The CDR3 is 12 amino acids. Germline V lookup: CDR1 SGHVT, CDR2 SQSDAQ. CDR3 sequence (DNA): TGTGCCATAGAGGGTCGTGGAGAGACCCAGTACTTC. Amino acids: CAIEGRGETQYF.

The gene calls are TRBV28 and TRBJ1-4; no reliable D call. CDR1 and CDR2 (germline): MDHEN, SYDVKM. V lost 7 bases, J lost 2 bases, and 8 bases lay in between. This CDR3 comprises 13 residues. CDR3 bases: TGTGCCAGCATCGGCGGGACTAATGAAAAACTGTTTTTT. Protein: CASIGGTNEKLFF.